These 16 T cell receptor beta chains came from one sample sequenced in a study of shared clonotypes between healthy human individuals. TCRdb's table, derived via immunoSEQ multiplex PCR, lists solely in-frame clones and lacks some. The repertoire holds about half a million clones, with approximately 82% as singletons. Specimen: PBMCs. These receptors came from a woman in her 40s in good health. Some clones in this sample may be carry-over from other donors' samples.

The chain couples TRBV5-1 to TRBJ2-3, with 13 bases identical to TRBD2. Trimming took 4 bases from V and 6 from J; bases not matched to a gene: 8. This CDR3 comprises 16 residues. Germline values: CDR1 SGHRS, CDR2 YFSETQ. CDR3 sequence (DNA): TGCGCCAGCAGCCGGACTAGCGGGAGTCCCCGTGATACGCAGTATTTT. This codes for CASSRTSGSPRDTQYF.

The J gene is TRBJ1-1, the V gene TRBV6-5; TRBD1 matches 7 bases. CDR1 is MNHEY and CDR2 is SVGAGI in the germline V gene. This CDR3 has 13 residues. V lost 6 bases, J lost 3 bases, and 4 bases stayed unmatched. Written as DNA, the CDR3 is TGTGCCAGCAGACTCGACAGGGACACTGAAGCTTTCTTT. Protein product: CASRLDRDTEAFF.

J is TRBJ1-1 and V is TRBV25-1; no clear D gene. CDR3 length: 16 amino acids. The V end was cut by 4 bases, the J end by 1 base, with 16 bases between. In germline, CDR1 is MGHDK, CDR2 SYGVNS. The CDR3 nucleotides are TGTGCCAGCAGTGCAGTAGGATCTCTCGGGAACACTGAAGCTTTCTTT. This translates into CASSAVGSLGNTEAFF.

The chain carries TRBV2 and TRBJ2-7; 15 positions match TRBD2. The CDR3 has 12 amino acids. Germline V CDR1 and CDR2: SNHLY, FYNNEI. Losses at the gene ends were 10 bases for V and 6 bases for J; bases not matched to a gene: 1. This CDR3 reads CAKGLAGGEQYF. CDR3 sequence (DNA): TGTGCCAAGGGACTAGCGGGAGGCGAGCAGTACTTC.

This clone occurred a few times. The genes are TRBV7-3 and TRBJ2-1; TRBD1 matches 8 bases. Trimming cost V 2 bases and J 8 bases; bases outside gene matches: 11. This CDR3 spans 16 amino acids. Germline V lookup: CDR1 SGHTA, CDR2 FQGTGA. The CDR3 region is CASSLATTGEVDEQFF. In DNA form, the CDR3 reads TGTGCCAGCAGCTTAGCGACGACAGGGGAGGTCGATGAGCAGTTCTTC.

The rearrangement joins TRBV27 to TRBJ2-1, with 8 bases that match TRBD1. V lost 6 bases, J lost 0 bases, and 7 bases stayed unmatched. The CDR3 sequence is 16 residues long. The germline CDR1 and CDR2 sequences are MNHEY and SMNVEV (reference sequence). CDR3 nucleotide sequence: TGTGCCAGCAGATGGTCAGGGGGCGCCTCCTACAATGAGCAGTTCTTC. This translates into CASRWSGGASYNEQFF.

The chain combines TRBV19 with TRBJ2-7; TRBD2 might be the D (6 bases). CDR1 LNHDA and CDR2 SQIVND come from the germline V gene (reference sequence). Trimming removed 8 bases from V and 7 bases from J, with 24 bases in between. The CDR3 covers 15 residues. The CDR3 sequence: CASFGGSAGSWEQYF. The DNA for the CDR3 is TGTGCCAGTTTCGGGGGAAGTGCGGGATCCTGGGAGCAGTACTTC.

The chain carries TRBV6-6 and TRBJ2-5, with D tentatively TRBD2 (6 bases). The closer fit of TRBJ2-7 to the DNA end suggests the J call may be wrong. The CDR3 contains 14 residues. Germline CDR1 reads MNHNY; CDR2 reads SVGAGI (reference sequence). The CDR3 protein is CASSYSRGKYEQYF. The CDR3 DNA reads as TGTGCCAGCAGTTACTCGCGCGGGAAGTACGAGCAGTACTTC.

The chain employs TRBV6-1 and TRBJ2-7; 7 nucleotides match TRBD1. Germline values: CDR1 MNHNS, CDR2 SASEGT. Losses at the gene ends were 8 bases for V and 4 bases for J; bases not matched to a gene: 5. This CDR3 comprises 12 residues. CDR3 residues: CASEFRGYEQYF. The CDR3 DNA sequence: TGTGCCAGCGAATTCAGGGGGTACGAGCAGTACTTC.

This sequence joins TRBV7-9 and TRBJ1-2; D is ambiguous. CDR3 length: 12 residues. V was clipped by 2 bases and J by 1 base, with 2 bases between them. Germline V gene sequence: CDR1 SEHNR, CDR2 FQNEAQ (reference sequence). The CDR3 region has the DNA TGTGCCAGCAGCTTAAATAACTATGGCTACACCTTC. This sequence encodes CASSLNNYGYTF.

As for this clone: Mismatch with germline at one junction end may stem from a read error. This rearrangement joins TRBV7-7 to TRBJ1-3, with D possibly TRBD1 on 6 matching bases. The CDR3 is 16 residues long. In germline, CDR1 is SSHAT, CDR2 FNYEAQ (reference sequence). The CDR3 region is CASSLDRGLSGNTIYF. The CDR3, as DNA: TGTGCTAGCAGCTTAGATCGGGGGCTCTCTGGAAACACCATATATTTT.

V is TRBV4-1 and J is TRBJ2-7, with TRBD2 matching 8 bases. Germline V gene lookup returns CDR1 MGHRA and CDR2 YSYEKL. The CDR3 covers 15 residues. The trim removed 2 bases at V and 2 bases at J, leaving 5 bases unmatched. The CDR3 coding sequence is TGCGCCAGCAGCCAACTCCTAGCGGGTGCCTACGAGCAGTACTTC. Translated, it gives CASSQLLAGAYEQYF.

The chain has TRBV18 and TRBJ2-2; weak D call: TRBD1 (5 bases). The CDR3 has 15 residues. Germline CDR1 reads KGHSH; CDR2 reads LQKENI. V lost 1 base and J 6 bases, leaving 12 bases between the germline ends. The CDR3 region has the DNA TGTGCCAGCTCACCACGGGGCCTAGACGCCGGGGAGCTGTTTTTT. Encoded protein: CASSPRGLDAGELFF.

The CDR3 nucleotides are TGTGCCACCAGCAGGAGGGCGGGAGGGCTCGAGCAGTACTTC. It translates to CATSRRAGGLEQYF. The chain joins TRBV15 to TRBJ2-7; 9 positions agree with TRBD2. With V trimmed by 3 bases and J by 6 bases, 6 bases remained unmatched. Germline V lookup: CDR1 LNHNV, CDR2 YYDKDF (reference sequence). The CDR3 extends over 14 amino acids. Complete variable domain (other parts from reference TRBV15 and TRBJ2-7): DAMVIQNPRYQVTQFGKPVTLSCSQTLNHNVMYWYQQKSSQAPKLLFHYYDKDFNNEADTPDNFQSRRPNTSFCFLDIRSPGLGDTAMYLCATSRRAGGLEQYFGPGTRLTVT.

The chain links TRBV11-2 to TRBJ2-1; TRBD2 agrees at 7 bases. Trimming cost V 5 bases and J 1 base; bases outside gene matches: 11. This CDR3 has 17 residues. Germline CDR1 SGHAT, CDR2 FQNNGV. The CDR3 DNA is TGTGCCAGCAGCACTTCGACTAGCCGAATGTCCTACAATGAGCAGTTCTTC. Its translation is CASSTSTSRMSYNEQFF.

This clone came up many times. The sample carries other DNA sequences with the same CDR3. The J gene is TRBJ2-6, the V gene TRBV5-1, with D unresolved. The germline V and J ends were trimmed by 0 bases and 0 bases, with 7 bases remaining between them. Germline CDR1 and CDR2: SGHRS and YFSETQ. The CDR3 is made up of 16 amino acids. CDR3 sequence (DNA): TGCGCCAGCAGCTTGGCCGCGGACTCTGGGGCCAACGTCCTGACTTTC. Its protein is CASSLAADSGANVLTF.